This T cell receptor beta chain was profiled in a study of blood T cells in healthy people across ages. Points from the study as a whole: Age advanced and TCR beta diversity per million T cells fell, roughly linearly.

Primed by a sample-barcoded 5' primer and a J-beta primer mix, a second PCR proceeded for about 7 to 11 cycles. MiXCR, run by TCRdb on the 5' RACE reads, gives a single entry per CDR3 protein. Of fewer than 2,000,000 distinct CDR3 sequences listed, 30% to 40% are singletons. This clonotype was seen repeatedly, ten times or more. The antigen remains undetermined. The sequencing sample was made of blood. The TCR was taken from a woman aged 30 to 39 in good health.

Here the CDR3 DNA reads TGCAGTGCTCCAGGTCAGACTAGGGGCTTGTACGAGCAGTACTTC. Amino acid sequence: CSAPGQTRGLYEQYF. The chain recombines TRBV20-1 with TRBJ2-7; D is perhaps TRBD2 (6 bases). Germline V gene lookup returns CDR1 DFQATT and CDR2 SNEGSKA (reference sequence). The length of the CDR3 is 15 residues. V lost 5 bases and J 4 bases, leaving 21 bases between the germline ends.